The 29 T cell receptor beta chains presented below share a single source sample, sequenced in a study of shared clonotypes between healthy human individuals. Terminally differentiated effector memory CD45RA+ cells were excluded by CCR7 positive selection of CD45RO-negative cells. Only in-frame clones appear in the TCRdb table, and some are missing; sequencing was by immunoSEQ multiplex PCR. The sample lists around 610,000 clones, approximately 96% occurring once. The specimen sequenced was naive CD8+ T cells sorted from blood. All receptors come from a woman in her twenties or thirties in good health.

The chain links TRBV7-9 to TRBJ2-7; 10 bases are shared with TRBD2. CDR1 is SEHNR and CDR2 is FQNEAQ in the germline V gene (reference sequence). J was trimmed by 4 bases and V by 1 base; bases with no gene match: 4. This CDR3 spans 15 amino acids. CDR3 in amino acids: CASSLGLAGEYEQYF. The CDR3 nucleotides are TGTGCCAGCAGCTTAGGGCTAGCGGGAGAGTACGAGCAGTACTTC.

The V and J genes are TRBV9 and TRBJ2-5; D is undetermined. Deletions cut 0 bases from V and 4 bases from J, with 16 bases between. The CDR3 spans 16 residues. Germline values: CDR1 SGDLS, CDR2 YYNGEE. The CDR3 loop is CASSVGRQTPRETQYF. The CDR3 DNA reads as TGTGCCAGCAGCGTAGGTAGGCAGACTCCGAGAGAGACCCAGTACTTC.

This chain links TRBV5-1 with TRBJ2-2, with D hard to call. CDR3 size: 14 residues. The germline V gene encodes CDR1 SGHRS and CDR2 YFSETQ. Trimming took off 4 bases at V and 2 bases at J, with 9 bases between the two ends. In DNA, the CDR3 is TGCGCCAGCAGCGGCGCCAGAAACACCGGGGAGCTGTTTTTT. This translates into CASSGARNTGELFF.

The chain combines TRBV4-2 with TRBJ2-1; 10 bases are a match to TRBD2. With V trimmed by 0 bases and J by 2 bases, 1 base remained unmatched. Germline V gene lookup returns CDR1 LGHNA and CDR2 YNFKEQ. The CDR3 length is 16 residues. CDR3 bases: TGTGCCAGCAGCCAAGAAGCGGGAGGGCCCTACAATGAGCAGTTCTTC. This sequence encodes CASSQEAGGPYNEQFF.

The V and J genes are TRBV4-1 and TRBJ2-7; 9 nucleotides match TRBD2. Germline V gene data show CDR1 as MGHRA and CDR2 as YSYEKL. The CDR3 loop spans 15 amino acids. V shed 1 base and J 4 bases; nucleotides not matched to a gene: 5. CDR3 sequence (DNA): TGCGCCAGCAGCCAAGTAGCCCTAGCGGGATACGAGCAGTACTTC. Amino acid sequence: CASSQVALAGYEQYF.

The genes are TRBV11-2 and TRBJ2-1; D unresolved. CDR1 and CDR2 (germline): SGHAT, FQNNGV. The CDR3 loop spans 13 amino acids. Trimming cost V 5 bases and J 2 bases, with 7 bases left between them. As DNA, the CDR3 is TGTGCCAGCAGCCGGATGACCTACAATGAGCAGTTCTTC. This gives the protein CASSRMTYNEQFF.

This chain uses TRBV29-1 with TRBJ2-1; TRBD1 matches 12 bases. CDR3 length equals 16 residues. Per germline, CDR1 SQVTM and CDR2 ANQGSEA. The junction had 13 bases not matched to a gene; V was cut back by 6 bases and J by 7 bases. This chain's CDR3 is CSVLLTGTGGMNEQFF. The CDR3 nucleotides read TGCAGCGTCCTGCTTACCGGGACAGGGGGCATGAATGAGCAGTTCTTC.

The genes are TRBV5-1 and TRBJ2-2; 7 nucleotides align to TRBD2. Germline V gene lookup returns CDR1 SGHRS and CDR2 YFSETQ. The CDR3 is made up of 16 amino acids. V was clipped by 4 bases and J by 6 bases; unmatched bases: 12. The CDR3 here is CASSLGSAGVAGELFF. The CDR3 nucleotides read TGCGCCAGCAGCCTGGGGTCGGCGGGAGTAGCCGGGGAGCTGTTTTTT.

This sequence joins TRBV28 and TRBJ1-3; D perhaps matches TRBD1 (6 bases). The V end lost 4 bases, the J end lost 0 bases, and 13 bases lay between the germline ends. The CDR3 extends over 16 amino acids. The germline gives CDR1 MDHEN, CDR2 SYDVKM. The CDR3 protein is CASSSGGGFSGNTIYF. The CDR3 nucleotides read TGTGCCAGCAGTTCGGGGGGCGGATTCTCTGGAAACACCATATATTTT. The variable domain in full, completed from reference TRBV28 and TRBJ1-3, reads DVKVTQSSRYLVKRTGEKVFLECVQDMDHENMFWYRQDPGLGLRLIYFSYDVKMKEKGDIPEGYSVSREKKERFSLILESASTNQTSMYLCASSSGGGFSGNTIYFGEGSWLTVV.

The CDR3 region is CASSPRTGSYEQYF. For the CDR3, the DNA is TGTGCCAGCAGCCCACGGACCGGTTCCTACGAGCAGTACTTC. The chain combines TRBV9 with TRBJ2-7; D gene ambiguous. Germline values: CDR1 SGDLS, CDR2 YYNGEE. This CDR3 has 14 amino acids. The ends were cut back, 4 bases at V and 1 base at J, with 12 bases in the middle.

The chain has TRBV5-1 and TRBJ2-3; D call uncertain. The CDR3 runs to 14 residues. The germline V gene encodes CDR1 SGHRS and CDR2 YFSETQ. Between the trimmed V and J ends, which lost 1 base and 2 bases, there was a span of 8 bases. The CDR3 sequence is CASSLTGLTDTQYF. The CDR3 DNA reads TGCGCCAGCAGCTTGACGGGCCTCACAGATACGCAGTATTTT.

CDR3 nucleotide sequence: TGTGCCAGCAGTTTCAAGAGTAACACTGAAGCTTTCTTT. Its protein is CASSFKSNTEAFF. This rearrangement joins TRBV28 to TRBJ1-1; D is uncertain. The CDR3 is made up of 13 amino acids. The ends were cut back, 3 bases at V and 2 bases at J, with 7 bases in the middle. CDR1 is MDHEN and CDR2 is SYDVKM in the germline V gene.

This clone was counted once. The chain couples TRBV13 to TRBJ2-7; perhaps D is TRBD1 or TRBD2 (5 bases each). CDR3 length: 14 amino acids. Trimming left V 5 bases short and J 2 bases short, with 13 bases between. Germline lookup yields CDR1 PRHDT and CDR2 FYEKMQ (reference sequence). CDR3 in DNA: TGTGCCAGCAGCATCCGGGACGGCCCCTACGAGCAGTACTTC. It codes for CASSIRDGPYEQYF.

The V call is TRBV6-5, the J call TRBJ1-1; D gene unclear. V was pared by 5 bases and J by 1 base, with 11 bases between. CDR3 length: 14 amino acids. Germline V gives CDR1 MNHEY, CDR2 SVGAGI. As DNA, the CDR3 is TGTGCCAGCAGTCCAGATCAGAGGAACACTGAAGCTTTCTTT. Residues: CASSPDQRNTEAFF.

The CDR3 DNA sequence: TGTGCCAGCAGTTTAATCGGGAGAGGGCCAGATACGCAGTATTTT. It translates to CASSLIGRGPDTQYF. J is TRBJ2-3 and V is TRBV27, with D maybe TRBD2 (6 bases). Deletions cut 2 bases from V and 4 bases from J, with 13 bases between. Germline V gives CDR1 MNHEY, CDR2 SMNVEV (reference sequence). The CDR3 spans 15 residues.

This clone has only a few counts. The CDR3 region has the DNA TGTGCCAGCACTGGAAGGCCTGGAAACACCATATATTTT. It yields the protein CASTGRPGNTIYF. V gene TRBV28 combines with J gene TRBJ1-3, with D unclear. Looked up from germline, CDR1 is MDHEN and CDR2 is SYDVKM. The CDR3 loop spans 13 amino acids. The germline V and J ends were trimmed by 7 bases and 2 bases, with 9 bases remaining between them.

The CDR3, as DNA: TGTGCCAGCAGCTTATTCGAGGCCTACAATGAGCAGTTCTTC. This gives the protein CASSLFEAYNEQFF. This chain uses TRBV7-9 with TRBJ2-1, with D unclear. Germline assignment: CDR1 SEHNR and CDR2 FQNEAQ (reference sequence). Trimming shortened V by 2 bases and J by 2 bases, and 7 bases separated the two germline ends. This CDR3 contains 14 residues.

The gene calls are TRBV27 and TRBJ1-2; the D gene is possibly TRBD1 (5 bases). Germline CDR1 and CDR2: MNHEY and SMNVEV (reference sequence). The CDR3 extends over 13 amino acids. With 6 bases removed from V and 0 bases from J, the gap between germline ends came to 8 bases. CDR3: CASSLDTNYGYTF. The CDR3 region has the DNA TGTGCCAGCAGCCTGGACACTAACTATGGCTACACCTTC.

This chain joins TRBV2 and TRBJ2-7; D gene ambiguous. Trimming took 4 bases from V and 2 from J, leaving 6 bases between them. Germline loops: CDR1 SNHLY, CDR2 FYNNEI. The CDR3 consists of 12 residues. The DNA of the CDR3 is TGTGCCAGCAGTGGTTCACCCTACGAGCAGTACTTC. Its translation: CASSGSPYEQYF.

V and J are TRBV6-1 and TRBJ2-1, with D possibly TRBD2 on 5 matching bases. CDR1 is MNHNS and CDR2 is SASEGT in the germline V gene. V dropped 4 bases and J dropped 3 bases, with 16 bases sitting between them. The CDR3 consists of 16 residues. The CDR3 loop is CASSVTVGDNYNEQFF. The CDR3 DNA reads as TGTGCCAGCAGTGTGACTGTGGGAGACAACTACAATGAGCAGTTCTTC.

The genes are TRBV9 and TRBJ1-5; D may be TRBD1 (5 bases). The CDR3 covers 15 residues. In germline, CDR1 is SGDLS, CDR2 YYNGEE. Trimming removed 0 bases at V and 7 bases at J, with 14 bases between. The CDR3, as DNA: TGTGCCAGCAGCGTAGTAGGGGAGGTATACCAGCCCCAGCATTTT. It translates to CASSVVGEVYQPQHF. The entire variable domain, with the rest obtained from reference TRBV9 and TRBJ1-5, is as follows: DSGVTQTPKHLITATGQRVTLRCSPRSGDLSVYWYQQSLDQGLQFLIQYYNGEERAKGNILERFSAQQFPDLHSELNLSSLELGDSALYFCASSVVGEVYQPQHFGDGTRLSIL.

The genes are TRBV27 and TRBJ2-7; a possible D gene is TRBD2 (5 bases). CDR1 MNHEY and CDR2 SMNVEV come from the germline V gene (reference sequence). V lost 2 bases to trimming and J lost 1 base, with 12 bases between them. CDR3 size: 15 residues. CDR3 region: CASSLLVGESYEQYF. Written as DNA, the CDR3 is TGTGCCAGCAGTTTACTCGTCGGGGAATCCTACGAGCAGTACTTC.

The gene calls are TRBV6-1 and TRBJ1-5, with 7 nucleotides matching TRBD1. CDR1 is MNHNS, CDR2 SASEGT, per germline. CDR3 length: 14 amino acids. J was trimmed by 6 bases and V by 6 bases; bases with no gene match: 8. DNA for the CDR3: TGTGCCAGCAGGGAAAGGACAGGATCTCAGCCCCAGCATTTT. This encodes CASRERTGSQPQHF.

This clone was detected once. The genes are TRBV27 and TRBJ1-1; TRBD1 matches 9 bases. This CDR3 has 15 residues. V was pared by 5 bases and J by 7 bases, with 11 bases of the junction left unmatched. From germline, CDR1 is MNHEY and CDR2 SMNVEV (reference sequence). As DNA, the CDR3 is TGTGCCAGCAGTCCTTCCGGGACAGGGAATGTTGAAGCTTTCTTT. Its translation is CASSPSGTGNVEAFF.

The chain carries TRBV7-9 and TRBJ2-1, with unresolved D. The CDR3 is 19 residues long. The germline V and J ends were trimmed by 1 base and 6 bases, with 25 bases remaining between them. Per germline, CDR1 SEHNR and CDR2 FQNEAQ (reference sequence). CDR3: CASSLEIVAIGTLSNEQFF. The CDR3 bases are TGTGCCAGCAGCTTAGAGATAGTGGCGATAGGAACATTGTCCAATGAGCAGTTCTTC.

Turning to this clone: Other DNA sequences in the same sample also yield this CDR3. The chain is built from TRBV19 and TRBJ2-7, with D unresolved. V was clipped by 5 bases and J by 2 bases, with 10 bases between them. Germline lookup yields CDR1 LNHDA and CDR2 SQIVND (reference sequence). The CDR3 loop spans 13 amino acids. The CDR3 sequence is CASSPGSPYEQYF. The CDR3 DNA sequence: TGTGCCAGTAGTCCCGGGTCGCCCTACGAGCAGTACTTC.

This chain uses TRBV15 with TRBJ2-1; 7 nucleotides agree with TRBD2. V was clipped by 5 bases and J by 5 bases; unmatched bases: 12. Germline V gives CDR1 LNHNV, CDR2 YYDKDF (reference sequence). This CDR3 comprises 16 residues. DNA for the CDR3: TGTGCCACCAGCGCTTTGGCGGGAGCCGTCGACAATGAGCAGTTCTTC. It is translated as CATSALAGAVDNEQFF.

The chain recombines TRBV27 with TRBJ2-3; TRBD1 matches at 8 bases. The V segment lost 10 bases and the J segment 4 bases; nucleotides outside the gene matches: 4. Per germline, CDR1 MNHEY and CDR2 SMNVEV (reference sequence). This CDR3 region has 12 residues. The CDR3 here is CATGGWADTQYF. The DNA of the CDR3 is TGTGCCACAGGGGGCTGGGCAGATACGCAGTATTTT.

The chain carries TRBV4-1 and TRBJ2-3; D unresolved. From germline, CDR1 is MGHRA and CDR2 YSYEKL. There are 15 residues in the CDR3. Trimming removed 4 bases at V and 0 bases at J, with 11 bases between. This CDR3 is CASSLRATSTDTQYF. CDR3 coding DNA: TGCGCCAGCAGCCTGAGAGCGACCAGCACAGATACGCAGTATTTT.